The clone carrying this T cell receptor beta chain occurred a few times. The sample belongs to a study of T-cell memory formation after mild COVID-19. A single record per CDR3 protein comes from TCRdb applying MiXCR to the 5' RACE reads. The repertoire has 300,000 to 400,000 distinct CDR3 sequences, around 28% of them found once; the top ten carry about 13%. This CDR3 comprises 12 residues. CDR1 and CDR2 (germline): SGHNT, YENEEA. Deletions cut 5 bases from V and 6 bases from J, with 10 bases between. This sequence originates from an adult woman who had mild COVID-19 (a few samples of this study predate the infection). Cell type and time point are not known. The V and J genes are TRBV11-3 and TRBJ1-1; possibly TRBD1 for D (5 bases). Material for sequencing was PBMCs or a T cell subset sorted from them (not recorded which). The CDR3 DNA is TGTGCCAGCAGCCCGTGGGACGCTGAAGCTTTCTTT. It yields the protein CASSPWDAEAFF.